This record concerns one T cell receptor beta chain sequence. Original analysis: ImmunoSEQ output lacked quality scores and full-length reads, limiting matched filtering. Libraries were prepared by immunoSEQ multiplex PCR; TCRdb keeps only in-frame clonotypes and omits some of them. D and trimming come from the DNA, and the V and J calls and clone size come from that table. The data hold about 770,000 clones, with roughly two thirds observed a single time. The data stem from a study of shared clonotypes between healthy human individuals. About the research overall: Each donor's CD4 naive and CD4 memory cells filled three plates apiece, CD8 naive two, and CD8 memory one.

V dropped 2 bases and J dropped 1; count of bases not matched to a gene: 3. CDR3 size: 16 residues. Looked up from germline, CDR1 is SNHLY and CDR2 is FYNNEI. The sequencing sample was made of memory CD4+ T cells sorted from blood. Subset reported: CD45RA-negative fraction. The TCR originated in a woman aged 30 to 39 in good health. The chain links TRBV2 to TRBJ2-2, with 8 bases fitting TRBD1. The DNA of the CDR3 is TGTGCCAGCAGTGAATTGGGACAGGAGAACACCGGGGAGCTGTTTTTT. Translated, it gives CASSELGQENTGELFF.